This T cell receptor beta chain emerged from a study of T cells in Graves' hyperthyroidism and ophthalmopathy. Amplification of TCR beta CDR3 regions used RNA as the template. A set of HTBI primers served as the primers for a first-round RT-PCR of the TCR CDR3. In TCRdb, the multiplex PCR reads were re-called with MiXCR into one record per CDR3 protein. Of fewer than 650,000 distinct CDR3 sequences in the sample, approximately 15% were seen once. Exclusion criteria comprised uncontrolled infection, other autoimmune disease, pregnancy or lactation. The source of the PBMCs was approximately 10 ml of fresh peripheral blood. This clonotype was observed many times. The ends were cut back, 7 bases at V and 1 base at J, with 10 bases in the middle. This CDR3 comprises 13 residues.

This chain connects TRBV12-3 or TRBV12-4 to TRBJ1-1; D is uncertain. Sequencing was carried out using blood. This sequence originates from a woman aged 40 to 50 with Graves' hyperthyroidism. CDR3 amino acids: CASKGSANTEAFF. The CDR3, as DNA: TGTGCCAGCAAGGGTTCAGCGAACACTGAAGCTTTCTTT.